This is a list of T cell receptor beta chains from one sample in a study of shared clonotypes between healthy human individuals. This table comes from immunoSEQ multiplex PCR, and its TCRdb copy is limited to in-frame clones, with some not included. The sample has roughly 1,500,000 clones, under 99% seen once. What was sequenced was naive CD4+ T cells sorted from blood. The source of these receptors is a man younger than 45 in good health. The CDR3 runs from the conserved cysteine through the conserved F or W. A D gene is named only where the DNA matches it firmly.

v_gene,d_gene,j_gene,CDR3aa,CDR3nt
TRBV21-1,.,TRBJ1-3,CASSISGRSSGNTIYF,TGTGCCAGCAGCATTAGCGGGAGATCCTCTGGAAACACCATATATTTT
TRBV5-6,TRBD2,TRBJ2-4,CASSLLAGGRDIQYF,TGTGCCAGCAGCTTGTTAGCGGGAGGGCGTGACATTCAGTACTTC
TRBV5-4,.,TRBJ1-1,CASSKGIIGGYTEAFF,TGTGCCAGCAGCAAGGGGATAATCGGCGGCTACACTGAAGCTTTCTTT
TRBV9,TRBD2,TRBJ2-1,CASSVAASGIGRGFHIDNEQFF,TGTGCCAGCAGCGTAGCGGCTAGCGGGATTGGGAGGGGTTTTCACATCGACAATGAGCAGTTCTTC
TRBV7-2,TRBD2,TRBJ2-2,CASSPLAGSNTGELFF,TGTGCCAGCAGCCCGCTAGCGGGTTCGAACACCGGGGAGCTGTTTTTT
TRBV7-2,TRBD1,TRBJ2-7,CASSSGQGTSSYEQYF,TGTGCCAGCAGCTCGGGACAGGGCACAAGCTCCTACGAGCAGTACTTC
TRBV13,.,TRBJ2-3,CASSITDTQYF,TGTGCCAGCAGCATCACAGATACGCAGTATTTT
TRBV5-1,.,TRBJ2-6,CASSPGLSGANVLTF,TGCGCCAGCAGCCCCGGGCTCTCTGGGGCCAACGTCCTGACTTTC
TRBV30,TRBD2,TRBJ2-7,CAWSPRGGTSGMTRIREQYF,TGTGCCTGGAGTCCTAGGGGGGGGACTAGCGGGATGACGCGGATTAGGGAGCAGTACTTC
TRBV19,.,TRBJ2-1,CASSWAAQQFF,TGTGCCAGCTCTTGGGCAGCGCAGCAGTTCTTC
TRBV5-1,.,TRBJ2-5,CASSLDSTQYF,TGCGCCAGCAGCTTGGATTCGACCCAGTACTTC
TRBV5-8,.,TRBJ1-5,CASSPRMQALGEPQHF,TGTGCCAGCAGCCCCCGAATGCAGGCCTTAGGAGAGCCCCAGCATTTT